The 17 T cell receptor beta chains presented below share a single source sample, sequenced in a study of shared clonotypes between healthy human individuals. The table came from immunoSEQ multiplex PCR; TCRdb's copy has only in-frame clones and leaves some out. The repertoire holds around 2.5 million clones, with more than 85% as singletons. Sequencing was done on a sample of naive CD4+ T cells from PBMCs. The subset here: CD45RA+ positively selected. These TCRs come from a man aged 18 to 29 in good health. Some clones in this sample may be carry-over from other donors' samples.

The chain recombines TRBV6-5 with TRBJ1-1; D might be TRBD1 (5 bases). In germline, CDR1 is MNHEY, CDR2 SVGAGI. V gave up 0 bases and J gave up 7 bases, with 9 bases separating them. The CDR3 spans 13 residues. The CDR3 protein is CASSYSGDGEAFF. In DNA form, the CDR3 reads TGTGCCAGCAGTTACTCGGGGGACGGTGAAGCTTTCTTT.

The V call is TRBV19, the J call TRBJ1-2; D not resolved. The length of the CDR3 is 13 residues. V was trimmed by 1 base and J by 8 bases, leaving 11 bases between them. Looked up from germline, CDR1 is LNHDA and CDR2 is SQIVND (reference sequence). The CDR3 spells CASSIGRPWGYTF. As DNA, the CDR3 is TGTGCCAGTAGTATAGGCCGGCCTTGGGGCTACACCTTC.

This clone was seen only once. At the DNA level, this CDR3 is encoded by other sequences in the same sample as well. V and J are TRBV15 and TRBJ2-7; D is unresolved. CDR3 length equals 12 residues. Germline V gives CDR1 LNHNV, CDR2 YYDKDF (reference sequence). V was cut by 0 bases and J by 4 bases, with 4 bases left in between. CDR3 protein: CATSRDLYEQYF. The CDR3 nucleotides read TGTGCCACCAGCAGAGACCTTTACGAGCAGTACTTC.

This rearrangement joins TRBV5-1 to TRBJ2-2, with 9 bases fitting TRBD2. V shed 1 base, J shed 6 bases, and the junction held 4 bases outside the gene matches. The CDR3 covers 15 residues. CDR1 and CDR2 from the germline V gene are SGHRS and YFSETQ. The CDR3 loop is CASSLSLAGSGELFF. Written as DNA, the CDR3 is TGCGCCAGCAGCTTGAGCCTAGCGGGATCCGGGGAGCTGTTTTTT.

This clone occurred once. CDR3 DNA sequence: TGCGCCAGCAGTCAACGGGGGCAGGGGGGAGATACGCAGTATTTT. Its translation: CASSQRGQGGDTQYF. This chain uses TRBV23-1 with TRBJ2-3; tentative D call: TRBD1 (7 bases). TRBV23-1 has ORF status, its function being uncertain. The CDR3 contains 15 residues. V gave up 2 bases and J gave up 5 bases, with 14 bases separating them.

V gene TRBV7-2 combines with J gene TRBJ2-7; TRBD1 might be the D (6 bases). This CDR3 has 13 amino acids. From germline, CDR1 is SGHTA and CDR2 FQGNSA. V was clipped by 5 bases and J by 6 bases, with 14 bases between them. CDR3 sequence: CASSQRPDSEQYF. DNA for the CDR3: TGTGCCAGCAGCCAACGGCCGGACAGCGAGCAGTACTTC.

On this clone: The same CDR3 also results from other DNA sequences found in this sample. This sequence joins TRBV30 and TRBJ2-7, with D unresolved. V dropped 1 base and J dropped 2 bases, with 3 bases sitting between them. The length of the CDR3 is 11 residues. CDR1 is GTSNPN, CDR2 SVGIG, per germline (reference sequence). The CDR3 nucleotides read TGTGCCTGGAGTGCCCCCTACGAGCAGTACTTC. Encoded protein: CAWSAPYEQYF.

V is TRBV28 and J is TRBJ2-3, with D unclear. The V end was cut by 4 bases, the J end by 0 bases, with 11 bases between. Germline V CDR1 and CDR2: MDHEN, SYDVKM. The CDR3 consists of 15 residues. The CDR3 loop is CASSSRPISTDTQYF. The CDR3 region has the DNA TGTGCCAGCAGTTCTAGACCTATTAGCACAGATACGCAGTATTTT. The whole variable domain, remainder taken from reference TRBV28 and TRBJ2-3, is DVKVTQSSRYLVKRTGEKVFLECVQDMDHENMFWYRQDPGLGLRLIYFSYDVKMKEKGDIPEGYSVSREKKERFSLILESASTNQTSMYLCASSSRPISTDTQYFGPGTRLTVL.

V usage is TRBV28 and J usage is TRBJ2-1; 13 bases match TRBD2. CDR3 length: 16 residues. CDR1 and CDR2 (germline): MDHEN, SYDVKM. Trimming cost V 4 bases and J 8 bases; bases outside gene matches: 8. This CDR3 reads CASSSRTSGSSYEQFF. The CDR3 bases are TGTGCCAGCAGTTCTAGGACTAGCGGGAGTTCATATGAGCAGTTCTTC.

The rearrangement uses TRBV5-1 and TRBJ1-2; 8 nucleotides align to TRBD1. The CDR3 covers 13 residues. V lost 3 bases and J lost 7; bases outside the gene matches: 5. Germline V lookup: CDR1 SGHRS, CDR2 YFSETQ. The CDR3 loop is CASSWTGSGGYTF. The CDR3 DNA reads as TGCGCCAGCAGCTGGACAGGGTCGGGTGGCTACACCTTC.

The chain combines TRBV5-1 with TRBJ1-6; 7 bases are shared with TRBD1. CDR3 length: 15 amino acids. After removal of 0 bases from V and 7 bases from J, the junction contained 4 bases not matched to a gene. Germline CDR1 reads SGHRS; CDR2 reads YFSETQ. For the CDR3, the DNA is TGCGCCAGCAGCTTGGCCCGGGACAGCAATTCACCCCTCCACTTT. Its protein is CASSLARDSNSPLHF.

The J gene is TRBJ2-7, the V gene TRBV7-7; possibly TRBD2 for D (6 bases). CDR1 SSHAT and CDR2 FNYEAQ come from the germline V gene (reference sequence). This CDR3 has 13 residues. V lost 1 base, J lost 6 bases, and 10 bases lay in between. The CDR3 coding sequence is TGTGCCAGCAGCTTAGGTACTAGCTCCGAGCAGTACTTC. Translation: CASSLGTSSEQYF.

Written as DNA, the CDR3 is TGTGCCAGCAGCGTAGGCGTCGCAGGCCGAATATTCAATGAGCAGTTCTTC. The encoded protein is CASSVGVAGRIFNEQFF. V and J are TRBV9 and TRBJ2-1, with D unclear. The germline V gene has CDR1 SGDLS and CDR2 YYNGEE. The CDR3 covers 17 residues. V lost 0 bases to trimming and J lost 6 bases, with 19 bases between them.

CDR3 bases: TGTGCCAGCAGACAACCGGGACAGCGGTATGAAAAACTGTTTTTT. It is translated as CASRQPGQRYEKLFF. The V call is TRBV11-2, the J call TRBJ1-4, with 7 bases lining up with TRBD1. The CDR3 consists of 15 residues. Trimming at V came to 6 bases and at J to 6 bases, leaving 10 bases not matched to a gene. Per germline, CDR1 SGHAT and CDR2 FQNNGV.

The rearrangement uses TRBV28 and TRBJ2-5; TRBD1 aligns across 10 bases. The CDR3 is made up of 16 amino acids. From germline, CDR1 is MDHEN and CDR2 SYDVKM. Losses at the gene ends were 7 bases for V and 6 bases for J; bases not matched to a gene: 14. The CDR3 DNA follows: TGTGCCAGCAAACCCTCGGGACAGGGACAGGGGAAGACCCAGTACTTC. The encoded protein is CASKPSGQGQGKTQYF.

This clone was counted once. The chain has TRBV10-3 and TRBJ2-7; no reliable D call. Per the germline V gene, CDR1 is ENHRY and CDR2 is SYGVKD. This CDR3 is built from 11 residues. Between the trimmed V and J ends, which lost 9 bases and 4 bases, there was a span of 10 bases. CDR3 coding DNA: TGTGCCATTGGACCTAAATACGAGCAGTACTTC. It yields the protein CAIGPKYEQYF.

The chain couples TRBV6-5 to TRBJ2-7, with 10 nucleotides matching TRBD1. Germline values: CDR1 MNHEY, CDR2 SVGAGI. The CDR3 loop spans 15 amino acids. The trim removed 0 bases at V and 6 bases at J, leaving 5 bases unmatched. The CDR3 bases are TGTGCCAGCAGTTACTCGTTCGGGACAGGGGCCGAGCAGTACTTC. Encoded protein: CASSYSFGTGAEQYF.